Given below is one TCR beta chain in context. Trimming cost V 7 bases and J 2 bases, with 16 bases left between them. Germline CDR1 and CDR2: SNHLY and FYNNEI. The CDR3 contains 15 residues. Repertoires were generated with immunoSEQ multiplex PCR, while TCRdb's copy carries only in-frame clones and drops some. The table has tens of thousands of clones, around four fifths seen once. The record originates from a study of blood T cell repertoires in COVID-19. At the level of the study: Sample material is recorded as cDNA or gDNA derived from T cells, B-cell-depleted T cells, or PBMCs.

The J gene is TRBJ2-3, the V gene TRBV2, with D tentatively TRBD1 (5 bases). This sequence was found in a man between 65 and 85 years old with acute or convalescent COVID-19. Sequencing was carried out using peripheral blood. Here the CDR3 reads CASTGASSFTDTQYF. The CDR3 nucleotides read TGTGCCAGCACTGGGGCTAGTTCCTTCACAGATACGCAGTATTTT.